Listed here is a single T cell receptor beta chain. Antigen specificity is unknown. These data are taken from a study of Tregs in tolerant kidney transplant recipients. Study outcomes and limitations: This study did not directly address biological reproducibility. For some patients, primers changed over time, blocking nucleotide-level comparison.

Profiling relied on immunoSEQ multiplex PCR, and the TCRdb table lists in-frame clones only, not all of them. This sample yields under 90,000 clones, of which 91% are seen a single time; around 1.4% belongs to the top ten. Recipients received nonmyeloablative bone marrow transplants from related graft donors, with transient mixed chimerism. Thawed PBMCs were FACS-sorted into unstimulated CD4+CD25+CD127- regulatory T cells, CD4+CD25- non-regulatory cells, CD4 and CD8 cells. CDR3 length equals 14 residues. The germline gives CDR1 MNHNY, CDR2 SVGAGI (reference sequence). The V segment lost 3 bases and the J segment 2 bases; nucleotides outside the gene matches: 3.

The chain uses TRBV6-6 and TRBJ2-7, with 8 bases aligning to TRBD1. The TCR was taken from a human patient who received a combined kidney and bone marrow transplant. Some of the T cells might come from the graft donor. Sequencing used CD4+ T cells from blood (PBMCs), obtained 24 months after the transplant. The DNA for the CDR3 is TGTGCCAGCAGTTATATACAGGGGGCCTACGAGCAGTACTTC. Translated, it gives CASSYIQGAYEQYF.